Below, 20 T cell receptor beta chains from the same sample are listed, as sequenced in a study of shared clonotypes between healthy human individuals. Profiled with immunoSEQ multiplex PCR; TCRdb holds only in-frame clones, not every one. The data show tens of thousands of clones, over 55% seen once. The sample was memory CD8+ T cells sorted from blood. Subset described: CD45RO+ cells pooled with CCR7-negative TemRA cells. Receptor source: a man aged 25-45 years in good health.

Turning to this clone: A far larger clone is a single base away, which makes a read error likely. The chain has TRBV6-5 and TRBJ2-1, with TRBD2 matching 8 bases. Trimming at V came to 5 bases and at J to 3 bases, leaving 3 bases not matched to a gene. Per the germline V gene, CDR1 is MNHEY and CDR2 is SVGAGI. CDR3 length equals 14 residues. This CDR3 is CASSEREIYNEQFF. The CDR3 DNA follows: TGTGCCAGCAGTGAGCGGGAGATCTACAATGAGCAGTTCTTC.

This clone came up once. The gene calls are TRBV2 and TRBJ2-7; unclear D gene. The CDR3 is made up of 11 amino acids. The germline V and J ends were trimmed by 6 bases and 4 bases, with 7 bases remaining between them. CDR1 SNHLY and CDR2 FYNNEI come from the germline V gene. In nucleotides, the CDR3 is TGTGCCAGCAGGCCTTTTTACGAGCAGTACTTC. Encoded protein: CASRPFYEQYF.

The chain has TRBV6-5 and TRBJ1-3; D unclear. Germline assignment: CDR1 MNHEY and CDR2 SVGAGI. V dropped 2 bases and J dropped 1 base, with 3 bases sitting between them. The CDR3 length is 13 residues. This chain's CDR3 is CASSYQSGNTIYF. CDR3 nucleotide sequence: TGTGCCAGCAGTTACCAATCTGGAAACACCATATATTTT.

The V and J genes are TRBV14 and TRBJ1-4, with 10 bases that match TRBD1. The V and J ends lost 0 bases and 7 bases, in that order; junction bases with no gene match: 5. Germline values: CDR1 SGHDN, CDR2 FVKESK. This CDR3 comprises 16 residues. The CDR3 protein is CASSQDGTGAFEKLFF. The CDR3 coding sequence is TGTGCCAGCAGCCAAGACGGGACAGGGGCGTTTGAAAAACTGTTTTTT.

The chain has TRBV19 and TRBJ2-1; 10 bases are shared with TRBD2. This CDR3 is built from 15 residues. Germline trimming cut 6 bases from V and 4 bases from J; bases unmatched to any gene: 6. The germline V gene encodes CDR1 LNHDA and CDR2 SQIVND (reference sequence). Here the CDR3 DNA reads TGTGCCAGTAGCCTAAGCGGGAGGGGATACAATGAGCAGTTCTTC. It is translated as CASSLSGRGYNEQFF. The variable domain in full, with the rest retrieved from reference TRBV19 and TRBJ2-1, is DGGITQSPKYLFRKEGQNVTLSCEQNLNHDAMYWYRQDPGQGLRLIYYSQIVNDFQKGDIAEGYSVSREKKESFPLTVTSAQKNPTAFYLCASSLSGRGYNEQFFGPGTRLTVL.

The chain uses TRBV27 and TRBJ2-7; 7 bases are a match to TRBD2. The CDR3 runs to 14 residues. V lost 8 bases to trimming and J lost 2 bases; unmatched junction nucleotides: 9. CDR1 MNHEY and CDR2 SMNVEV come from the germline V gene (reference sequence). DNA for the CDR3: TGTGCCAGCCATGGGAGGGAAAGGGCCTACGAGCAGTACTTC. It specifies CASHGRERAYEQYF.

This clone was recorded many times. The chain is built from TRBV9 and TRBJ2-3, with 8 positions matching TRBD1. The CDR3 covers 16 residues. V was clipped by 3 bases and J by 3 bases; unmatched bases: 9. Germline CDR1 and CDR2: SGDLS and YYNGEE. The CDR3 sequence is CASSARLGQGTDTQYF. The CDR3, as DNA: TGTGCCAGCAGCGCCCGACTCGGACAGGGAACAGATACGCAGTATTTT.

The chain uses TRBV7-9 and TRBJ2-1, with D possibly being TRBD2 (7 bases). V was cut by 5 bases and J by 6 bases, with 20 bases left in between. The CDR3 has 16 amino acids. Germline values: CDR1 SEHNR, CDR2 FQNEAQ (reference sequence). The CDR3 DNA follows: TGTGCCAGCAGCCTCCCCGGGGGGCTCGGGCCCAATGAGCAGTTCTTC. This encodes CASSLPGGLGPNEQFF.

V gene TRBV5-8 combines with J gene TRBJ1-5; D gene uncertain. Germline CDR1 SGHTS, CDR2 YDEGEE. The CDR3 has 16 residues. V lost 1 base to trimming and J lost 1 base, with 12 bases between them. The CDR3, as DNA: TGTGCCAGCAGCTTGTTTCTTCGGGCAAGCAATCAGCCCCAGCATTTT. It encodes CASSLFLRASNQPQHF.

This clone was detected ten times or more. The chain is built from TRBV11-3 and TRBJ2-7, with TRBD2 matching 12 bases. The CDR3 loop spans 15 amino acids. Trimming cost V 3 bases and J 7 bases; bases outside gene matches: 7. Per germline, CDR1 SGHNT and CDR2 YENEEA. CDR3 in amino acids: CASSFRLAGVDEQYF. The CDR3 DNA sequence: TGTGCCAGCAGCTTCCGACTAGCGGGAGTAGATGAGCAGTACTTC. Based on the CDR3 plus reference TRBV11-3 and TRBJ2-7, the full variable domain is EAGVVQSPRYKIIEKKQPVAFWCNPISGHNTLYWYLQNLGQGPELLIRYENEEAVDDSQLPKDRFSAERLKGVDSTLKIQPAELGDSAVYLCASSFRLAGVDEQYFGPGTRLTVT.

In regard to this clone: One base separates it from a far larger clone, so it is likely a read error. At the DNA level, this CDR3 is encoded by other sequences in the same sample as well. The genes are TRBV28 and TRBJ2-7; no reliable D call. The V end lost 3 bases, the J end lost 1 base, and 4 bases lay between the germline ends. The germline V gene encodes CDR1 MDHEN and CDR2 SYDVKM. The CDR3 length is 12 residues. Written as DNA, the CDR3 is TGTGCCAGCAGTTTTTTATCCTACGAGCAGTACTTC. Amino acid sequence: CASSFLSYEQYF.

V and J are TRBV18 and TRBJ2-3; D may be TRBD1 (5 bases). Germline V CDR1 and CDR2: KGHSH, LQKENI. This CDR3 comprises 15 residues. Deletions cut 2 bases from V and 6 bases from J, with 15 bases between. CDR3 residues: CASSPGRQTRDTQYF. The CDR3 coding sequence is TGTGCCAGCTCACCAGGAAGACAGACCAGGGATACGCAGTATTTT.

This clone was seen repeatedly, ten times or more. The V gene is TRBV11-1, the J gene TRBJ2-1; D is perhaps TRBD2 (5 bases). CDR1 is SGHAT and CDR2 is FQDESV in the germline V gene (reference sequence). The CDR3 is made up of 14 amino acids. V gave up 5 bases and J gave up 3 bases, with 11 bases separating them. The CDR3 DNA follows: TGTGCCAGCAGCATAGACGAGGGCTACAATGAGCAGTTCTTC. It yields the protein CASSIDEGYNEQFF.

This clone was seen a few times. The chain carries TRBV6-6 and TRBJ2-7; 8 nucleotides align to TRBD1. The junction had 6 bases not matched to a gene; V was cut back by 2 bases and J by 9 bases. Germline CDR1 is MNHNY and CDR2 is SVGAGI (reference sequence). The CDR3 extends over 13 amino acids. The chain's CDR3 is CASSYGQGLGQYF. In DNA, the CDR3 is TGTGCCAGCAGTTACGGACAGGGCCTCGGGCAGTACTTC.

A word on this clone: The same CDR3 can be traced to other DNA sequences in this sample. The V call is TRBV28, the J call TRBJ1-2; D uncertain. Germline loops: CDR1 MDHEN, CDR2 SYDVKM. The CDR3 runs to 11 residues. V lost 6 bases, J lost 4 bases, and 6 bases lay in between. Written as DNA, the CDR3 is TGTGCCAGCAGCCTCTCCTATGGCTACACCTTC. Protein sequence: CASSLSYGYTF.

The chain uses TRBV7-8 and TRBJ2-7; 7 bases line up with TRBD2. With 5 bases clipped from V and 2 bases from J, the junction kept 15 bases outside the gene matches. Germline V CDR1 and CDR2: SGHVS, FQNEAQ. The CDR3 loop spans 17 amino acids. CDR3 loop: CASSHPAGEGSTYEQYF. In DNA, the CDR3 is TGTGCCAGCAGCCACCCGGCGGGGGAAGGGAGTACCTACGAGCAGTACTTC.

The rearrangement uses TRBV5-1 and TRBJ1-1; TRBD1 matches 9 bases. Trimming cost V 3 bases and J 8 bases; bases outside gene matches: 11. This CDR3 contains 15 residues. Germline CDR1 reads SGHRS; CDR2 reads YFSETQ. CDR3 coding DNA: TGCGCCAGCAGCTCCCCCGGGACAGGGAGTTGGGAAGCTTTCTTT. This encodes CASSSPGTGSWEAFF.

This chain's CDR3 is CASSLRGLAVYNEQFF. CDR3 nucleotides: TGTGCCAGCAGTTTACGCGGCCTAGCGGTCTACAATGAGCAGTTCTTC. The chain joins TRBV28 to TRBJ2-1; 7 bases fit TRBD2. CDR3 length: 16 amino acids. V trimming: 2 bases; J trimming: 3 bases; junction bases outside the gene matches: 7. CDR1 and CDR2 (germline): MDHEN, SYDVKM.

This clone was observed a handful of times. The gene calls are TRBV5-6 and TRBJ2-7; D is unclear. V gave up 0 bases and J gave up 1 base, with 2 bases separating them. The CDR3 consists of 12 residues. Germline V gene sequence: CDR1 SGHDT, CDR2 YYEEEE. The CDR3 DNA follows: TGTGCCAGCAGCTTGGTTTCCTACGAGCAGTACTTC. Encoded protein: CASSLVSYEQYF.

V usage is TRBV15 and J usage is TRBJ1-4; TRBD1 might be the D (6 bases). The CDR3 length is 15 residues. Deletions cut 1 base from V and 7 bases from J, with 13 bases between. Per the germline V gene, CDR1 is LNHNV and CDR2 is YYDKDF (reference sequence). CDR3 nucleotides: TGTGCCACCAGCAGAGGGGCCGGGGGCGGTGAAAAACTGTTTTTT. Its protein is CATSRGAGGGEKLFF. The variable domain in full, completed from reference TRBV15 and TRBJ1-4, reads DAMVIQNPRYQVTQFGKPVTLSCSQTLNHNVMYWYQQKSSQAPKLLFHYYDKDFNNEADTPDNFQSRRPNTSFCFLDIRSPGLGDTAMYLCATSRGAGGGEKLFFGSGTQLSVL.